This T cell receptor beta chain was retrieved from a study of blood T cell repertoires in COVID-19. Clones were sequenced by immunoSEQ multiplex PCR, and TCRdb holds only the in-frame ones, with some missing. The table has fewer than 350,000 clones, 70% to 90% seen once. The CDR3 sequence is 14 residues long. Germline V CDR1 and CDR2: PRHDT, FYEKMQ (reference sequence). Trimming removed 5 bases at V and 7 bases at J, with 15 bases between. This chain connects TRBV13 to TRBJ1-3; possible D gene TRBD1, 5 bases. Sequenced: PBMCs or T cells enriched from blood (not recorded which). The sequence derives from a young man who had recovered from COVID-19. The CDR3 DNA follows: TGTGCCAGCAGCCGTCCGGGAGGGGTTAACACCATATATTTT. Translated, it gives CASSRPGGVNTIYF. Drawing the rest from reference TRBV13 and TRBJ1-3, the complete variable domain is AAGVIQSPRHLIKEKRETATLKCYPIPRHDTVYWYQQGPGQDPQFLISFYEKMQSDKGSIPDRFSAQQFSDYHSELNMSSLELGDSALYFCASSRPGGVNTIYFGEGSWLTVV.